Sequencing of this T cell receptor (beta chain) was carried out in a study of T cell responses to AZD1222 COVID-19 vaccine. Assay: immunoSEQ multiplex PCR; the TCRdb copy retains only in-frame clones and omits some. The sample holds around 70,000 clones; 88% are singletons and the top ten take roughly 7.4%. From germline, CDR1 is MNHEY and CDR2 SVGAGI. The CDR3 has 14 amino acids. J was trimmed by 6 bases and V by 5 bases; bases with no gene match: 8. The TCR originated in an adult in good health. This rearrangement joins TRBV6-5 to TRBJ1-2; 8 bases line up with TRBD1. The sequencing used peripheral blood, collected on day 0 of AZD1222 vaccination. The CDR3 loop is CASSTRTGTNGYTF. The DNA for the CDR3 is TGTGCCAGCAGTACACGGACAGGGACGAATGGCTACACCTTC.